This T cell receptor (beta chain) appears in the sequencing data of a study of shared clonotypes between healthy human individuals. Assay used: immunoSEQ multiplex PCR; TCRdb lists only in-frame clones, some missing. This sample has about 180,000 clones; about 93% occur once, and the top ten carry more than 0.065%. The germline V gene has CDR1 PRHDT and CDR2 FYEKMQ (reference sequence). This CDR3 contains 13 residues. The V and J ends lost 6 bases and 6 bases respectively, with 14 bases between them. The source of this sequence is a woman aged 25 to 39 in good health. This chain uses TRBV13 with TRBJ2-5; tentatively, D is TRBD2 (5 bases). The sample comprised naive CD4+ T cells sorted from blood. Sample subset: CD45RA+ positively selected. This CDR3 reads CASSSRGWQTQYF. The DNA for the CDR3 is TGTGCCAGCAGTTCCCGAGGGTGGCAGACCCAGTACTTC.